The clone carrying this T cell receptor (beta chain) appeared a few times. Its specificity is not known. One end of the junction does not line up with germline, which may come from a read error. The data stem from a study of response to subunit inactivated influenza vaccine. Germline V gene sequence: CDR1 SEHNR, CDR2 FQNEAQ (reference sequence). CDR3 length equals 13 residues. Findings and limits, study-wide: A suggestion made by the authors is that each seasonal influenza vaccination recruits few new T cells.

TCRdb re-derived calls from the RT-PCR reads in MiXCR, one entry per CDR3 protein. The table lists a few hundred thousand distinct CDR3 sequences, about 20% of them singletons. V usage is TRBV7-9 and J usage is TRBJ1-2, with D possibly TRBD1 on 6 matching bases. The sample was PBMCs from blood, taken 21 months after vaccination. The receptor's source is a man aged 50 to 75 who received an inactivated influenza vaccine. For the CDR3, the DNA is TGTGCCGGCAGCGCGACAGGAGTTTATGGCTACACCTTC. Amino acid sequence: CAGSATGVYGYTF.